One sample yielded the 2 T cell receptor beta chains listed below, sequenced in a study of CD8 T cells in Susac syndrome (dated 2019 in TCRdb). Library creation used the immunoSEQ multiplex PCR assay. RNA was extracted with the RNeasy kit and roughly 0.45 to 1 ug was reverse transcribed using random hexamers. TCRdb ran its own pipeline on the public reads, namely fastp trimming at Q25 and MiXCR clone calling, and kept in-frame beta chains. Each record represents a unique CDR3 protein, reported with the most common genes and DNA among its rows. The sample table lists just under 150,000 distinct CDR3 sequences, roughly 94% of them with a count of one. The ten largest clones capture 0.075% to 0.1% of the sample. The specimen sequenced was CD4+ T cells from PBMCs. These receptors originate from a human donor in good health.

This chain uses TRBV3-1 with TRBJ1-5; D gene uncertain. CDR1 and CDR2 from the germline V gene are LGHDT and YNNKEL (reference sequence). This CDR3 comprises 15 residues. V shed 2 bases and J shed 3 bases, with 11 bases lying between them. CDR3: CASSQHHRDNQPQHF. The DNA for the CDR3 is TGTGCCAGCAGCCAACACCACCGGGACAATCAGCCCCAGCATTTT.

The chain couples TRBV29-1 to TRBJ2-2; 7 bases map to TRBD1. With V trimmed by 4 bases and J by 4 bases, 9 bases remained unmatched. CDR3 size: 15 residues. Germline V gene sequence: CDR1 SQVTM, CDR2 ANQGSEA. CDR3 protein: CSVAWDSQGTGELFF. The DNA of the CDR3 is TGCAGCGTTGCCTGGGACAGTCAGGGCACCGGGGAGCTGTTTTTT.